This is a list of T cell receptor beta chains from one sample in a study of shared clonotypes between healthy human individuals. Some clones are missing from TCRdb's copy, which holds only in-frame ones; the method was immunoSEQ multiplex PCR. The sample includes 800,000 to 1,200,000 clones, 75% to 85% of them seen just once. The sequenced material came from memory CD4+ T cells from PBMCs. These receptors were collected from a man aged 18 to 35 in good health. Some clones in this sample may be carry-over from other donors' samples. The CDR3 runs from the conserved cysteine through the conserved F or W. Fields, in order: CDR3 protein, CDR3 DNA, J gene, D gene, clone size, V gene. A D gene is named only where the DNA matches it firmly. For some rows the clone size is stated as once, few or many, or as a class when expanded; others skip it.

CASSFSLRVGTEAFF,TGTGCCAGCAGTTTCTCCCTCAGGGTGGGTACTGAAGCTTTCTTT,TRBJ1-1,.,.,TRBV27
CASSPTSGRGADTQYF,TGTGCCAGCAGCCCTACTAGCGGTAGGGGGGCAGATACGCAGTATTTT,TRBJ2-3,TRBD2,.,TRBV5-6
CASSYFRTGGYEQYF,TGTGCCAGCAGTTACTTCAGGACAGGCGGCTACGAGCAGTACTTC,TRBJ2-7,TRBD1,.,TRBV6-6
CASSLATGSGGKNTIYF,TGTGCCAGCAGCTTAGCGACAGGCAGTGGGGGGAAAAACACCATATATTTT,TRBJ1-3,.,.,TRBV7-2
CASSLLGGDTQYF,TGTGCCAGCAGCTTACTGGGTGGGGATACGCAGTATTTT,TRBJ2-3,.,many,TRBV13
CASGAGGPPNEQFF,TGCGCCAGCGGAGCGGGAGGGCCCCCCAATGAGCAGTTCTTC,TRBJ2-1,TRBD2,.,TRBV5-1
CANYPPEADEAFF,TGTGCCAATTACCCCCCCGAGGCCGATGAAGCTTTCTTT,TRBJ1-1,.,.,TRBV19
CASTLGLAGLADTQYF,TGTGCCAGCACCCTGGGGCTAGCGGGATTGGCAGATACGCAGTATTTT,TRBJ2-3,TRBD2,.,TRBV5-4
CASSFYGTNTGELFF,TGTGCCAGCAGCTTTTACGGAACGAACACCGGGGAGCTGTTTTTT,TRBJ2-2,.,.,TRBV11-2
CASSYEGRTEAFF,TGTGCCAGCAGTTACGAGGGGAGAACTGAAGCTTTCTTT,TRBJ1-1,.,.,TRBV6-5